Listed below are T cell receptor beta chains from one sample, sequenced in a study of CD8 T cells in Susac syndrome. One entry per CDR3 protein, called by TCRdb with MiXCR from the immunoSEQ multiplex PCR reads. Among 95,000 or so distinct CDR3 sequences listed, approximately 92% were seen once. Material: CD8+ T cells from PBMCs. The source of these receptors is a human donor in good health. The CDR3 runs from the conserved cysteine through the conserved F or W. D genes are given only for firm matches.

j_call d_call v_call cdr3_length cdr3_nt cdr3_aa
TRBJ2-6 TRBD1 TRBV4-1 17 TGCGCCAGCAGCTACCCGGACAGGGCCCCCGGGGCCAACGTCCTGACTTTC CASSYPDRAPGANVLTF
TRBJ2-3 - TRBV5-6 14 TGTGCCAGCAGCTTGGGGGCAGCCCCAGATACGCAGTATTTT CASSLGAAPDTQYF
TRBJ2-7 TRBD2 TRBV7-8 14 TGTGCCAGCAGCTATGGACTAGCGGGCGTGGAGCAGTACTTC CASSYGLAGVEQYF
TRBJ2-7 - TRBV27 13 TGTGCCAGCAGTCGTCGGGGTGGCCACGAGCAGTACTTC CASSRRGGHEQYF
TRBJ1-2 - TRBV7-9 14 TGTGCCAGCAGCTCCGCTTGGGATTCCTATGGCTACACCTTC CASSSAWDSYGYTF
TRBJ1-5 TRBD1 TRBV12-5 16 TGTGCTAGTGGTGAGACGGACAGGGGATATGATCAGCCCCAGCATTTT CASGETDRGYDQPQHF
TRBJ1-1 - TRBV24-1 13 TGTGCCACCAGTGCCAAGGGAAGGACTGAAGCTTTCTTT CATSAKGRTEAFF
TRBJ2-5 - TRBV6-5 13 TGTGCCAGCACCAGCGGAGATGGATGGACCCAGTACTTC CASTSGDGWTQYF
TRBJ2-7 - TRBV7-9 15 TGTGCCAGCAGCCCAGAACCAGCGGGCGAGTACGAGCAGTACTTC CASSPEPAGEYEQYF
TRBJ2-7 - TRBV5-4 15 TGTGCCAGCAGCTTGAACGGTCAAGGTTCCTACGAGCAGTACTTC CASSLNGQGSYEQYF
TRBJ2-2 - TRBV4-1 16 TGCGCCAGCAGCCAAGATCCTAGCCGAACAACCGGGGAGCTGTTTTTT CASSQDPSRTTGELFF
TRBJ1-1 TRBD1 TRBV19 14 TGTGCCAGTAGTTATACCCCAGGGGGTAATGAAGCTTTCTTT CASSYTPGGNEAFF
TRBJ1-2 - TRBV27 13 TGTGCCAGCAGCCTCGGGGTGTGGAATGGCTACACCTTC CASSLGVWNGYTF
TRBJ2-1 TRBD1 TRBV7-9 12 TGTGCCAGCAATTTACAGGGGAATGAGCAGTTCTTC CASNLQGNEQFF
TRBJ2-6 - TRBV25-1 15 TGTGCCAGCAGGGGAACGGGACTCTACCCATTGGTCCTGACTTTC CASRGTGLYPLVLTF
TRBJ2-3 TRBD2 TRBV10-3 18 TGTGCCATCAGTGAGTTTTCGTCTAGCGGGGGCCCCCCAGATACGCAGTATTTT CAISEFSSSGGPPDTQYF
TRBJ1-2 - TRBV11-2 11 TGTGCCAGTAGTTCTAACTATGGCTACACCTTC CASSSNYGYTF
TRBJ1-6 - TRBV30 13 TGTGCCTGGGACCGGGACAAGAATTCACCCCTCCACTTT CAWDRDKNSPLHF